The 24 T cell receptor beta chains reported below all come from one sample, sequenced in a study of patients and donors after allogeneic stem cell transplantation. One entry per CDR3 protein, called by TCRdb with MiXCR from the RT-PCR reads. The data show approximately 220,000 distinct CDR3 sequences, around 40% seen once. Input material: blood, either unsorted or a sorted T cell fraction (not recorded which). These receptors originate from a human donor who was either an allogeneic HSCT recipient or a stem cell or donor lymphocyte infusion donor (not recorded which). It is not recorded whose cells these are; they may come from a transplant donor.

The J gene is TRBJ1-4, the V gene TRBV5-1; TRBD1 aligns across 7 bases. This CDR3 spans 20 amino acids. The V gene's germline CDR1 is SGHRS and CDR2 YFSETQ. V dropped 4 bases and J dropped 0; count of bases not matched to a gene: 18. The CDR3 loop reads CASSVSGQLDPYATNEKLFF. As DNA, the CDR3 is TGCGCCAGCAGCGTATCGGGACAGCTCGACCCGTACGCAACTAATGAAAAACTGTTTTTT.

The chain joins TRBV3-1 to TRBJ1-6, with unresolved D. This CDR3 is 13 amino acids long. Germline values: CDR1 LGHDT, CDR2 YNNKEL (reference sequence). The ends were cut back, 5 bases at V and 6 bases at J, with 8 bases in the middle. The CDR3 DNA reads TGTGCCAGCAGCGGACCCGGTAATTCACCCCTCCACTTT. Translating it yields CASSGPGNSPLHF. Filled out from reference TRBV3-1 and TRBJ1-6, the complete variable domain reads DTAVSQTPKYLVTQMGNDKSIKCEQNLGHDTMYWYKQDSKKFLKIMFSYNNKELIINETVPNRFSPKSPDKAHLNLHINSLELGDSAVYFCASSGPGNSPLHFGNGTRLTVT.

The J gene is TRBJ1-5, the V gene TRBV7-2; perhaps TRBD1 as D (5 bases). This CDR3 is 14 amino acids long. Looked up from germline, CDR1 is SGHTA and CDR2 is FQGNSA. V gave up 4 bases and J gave up 4 bases, with 11 bases separating them. The CDR3 nucleotides read TGTGCCAGCAGCTCCCGGGACCTTAATCAGCCCCAGCATTTT. Translation: CASSSRDLNQPQHF.

This clonotype was seen more than once but under ten times. DNA for the CDR3: TGCGCCAGCAGAACCGGGACCCCTGCTTTCGGTTCACCCCTCCACTTT. It yields the protein CASRTGTPAFGSPLHF. The rearrangement uses TRBV5-1 and TRBJ1-6; tentatively, D is TRBD1 (5 bases). Germline V lookup: CDR1 SGHRS, CDR2 YFSETQ. The CDR3 length is 16 residues. V was trimmed by 5 bases and J by 9 bases, leaving 21 bases between them.

The chain links TRBV12-3 or TRBV12-4 to TRBJ1-2; 12 bases map to TRBD1. The CDR3 consists of 18 residues. V lost 5 bases and J lost 5; bases outside the gene matches: 15. CDR3 in DNA: TGTGCCAGCAGTCGAACTTGGGACAGGGGGCCCGTGAGTTATGGCTACACCTTC. As protein: CASSRTWDRGPVSYGYTF.

This clonotype was picked up a small number of times. The chain combines TRBV7-6 with TRBJ1-1; D is ambiguous. The V and J ends lost 2 bases and 1 base respectively, with 8 bases between them. The germline V gene has CDR1 SGHVS and CDR2 FNYEAQ. The CDR3 has 14 amino acids. For the CDR3, the DNA is TGTGCCAGCAGCTTATACGGGTCGAACACTGAAGCTTTCTTT. Translating it yields CASSLYGSNTEAFF.

The chain joins TRBV6-2 or TRBV6-3 to TRBJ2-2; TRBD1 matches 7 bases. Germline V gene sequence: CDR1 MNHEY, CDR2 SVGEGT. The V segment lost 2 bases and the J segment 6 bases; nucleotides outside the gene matches: 9. The CDR3 runs to 16 residues. CDR3 coding DNA: TGTGCCAGCAGTTACCGACTGGCAGGGGGATCCGGGGAGCTGTTTTTT. Encoded protein: CASSYRLAGGSGELFF.

The genes are TRBV30 and TRBJ1-4; D call uncertain. The CDR3 is 14 amino acids. The V and J ends lost 3 bases and 2 bases respectively, with 10 bases between them. CDR1 and CDR2 from the germline V gene are GTSNPN and SVGIG (reference sequence). DNA of the CDR3: TGTGCCTGGAGGTTGGGGATGACTAATGAAAAACTGTTTTTT. Translation: CAWRLGMTNEKLFF.

This clonotype was observed a single time. The genes are TRBV3-1 and TRBJ2-5; D may be TRBD2 (7 bases). CDR1 and CDR2 from the germline V gene are LGHDT and YNNKEL (reference sequence). There are 15 residues in the CDR3. Trimming cost V 1 base and J 5 bases, with 14 bases left between them. CDR3: CASSQAGGAGETQYF. In DNA form, the CDR3 reads TGTGCCAGCAGCCAAGCGGGGGGCGCGGGTGAGACCCAGTACTTC.

The chain has TRBV6-6 and TRBJ1-3; D possibly corresponds to TRBD1 (5 bases). Trimming pared 5 bases from V and 0 bases from J, leaving 14 bases between. CDR1 and CDR2 from the germline V gene are MNHNY and SVGAGI (reference sequence). The CDR3 contains 16 residues. The CDR3 spells CASSTSWGLSGNTIYF. CDR3 coding DNA: TGTGCCAGCAGTACCTCCTGGGGCCTCTCTGGAAACACCATATATTTT.

The rearrangement uses TRBV12-3 or TRBV12-4 and TRBJ2-1; TRBD2 matches 9 bases. CDR3 length: 17 residues. V gave up 3 bases and J gave up 8 bases; unmatched junction bases: 14. CDR3 nucleotide sequence: TGTGCCAGCAGTTTTCTTAAAACTAGCGGGTCTCGAGATGAGCAGTTCTTC. Translation: CASSFLKTSGSRDEQFF.

The genes are TRBV20-1 and TRBJ1-5; no firm D call. Germline loops: CDR1 DFQATT, CDR2 SNEGSKA (reference sequence). V was shortened by 5 bases and J by 5 bases, with 13 bases between the two germline ends. The CDR3 is 13 amino acids. CDR3 amino acids: CSADIERHQPQHF. The CDR3 DNA reads as TGCAGTGCTGACATCGAGCGCCATCAGCCCCAGCATTTT.

V gene TRBV7-9 combines with J gene TRBJ2-5, with D hard to call. Germline V lookup: CDR1 SEHNR, CDR2 FQNEAQ (reference sequence). Trimming left V 5 bases short and J 6 bases short, with 13 bases between. This CDR3 region has 13 residues. As DNA, the CDR3 is TGTGCCAGCAGCCCTCGGATCGGCCAGACCCAGTACTTC. It specifies CASSPRIGQTQYF.

The chain combines TRBV7-2 with TRBJ1-6; the D gene is possibly TRBD1 (5 bases). The V gene lost 4 bases and the J gene lost 0 bases, with 10 bases spanning the gap. The CDR3 is 16 residues long. CDR1 and CDR2 from the germline V gene are SGHTA and FQGNSA. DNA for the CDR3: TGTGCCAGCAGCTCCGGGACCCCCTCCTATAATTCACCCCTCCACTTT. This sequence encodes CASSSGTPSYNSPLHF.

The gene calls are TRBV7-9 and TRBJ1-1; 11 bases map to TRBD1. Germline V gene data show CDR1 as SEHNR and CDR2 as FQNEAQ (reference sequence). V dropped 4 bases and J dropped 4; count of bases not matched to a gene: 17. The CDR3 extends over 19 amino acids. The CDR3 DNA sequence: TGTGCCAGCAGCTCATCCAGGACAGGGGGCCTTTGGAGCGGCACTGAAGCTTTCTTT. Its translation is CASSSSRTGGLWSGTEAFF.

This clonotype was counted only a few times. This sequence joins TRBV7-2 and TRBJ1-5; TRBD1 aligns across 7 bases. Germline trimming cut 4 bases from V and 7 bases from J; bases unmatched to any gene: 4. Germline V gene lookup returns CDR1 SGHTA and CDR2 FQGNSA. CDR3 length: 13 residues. CDR3 residues: CASSYDRVQPQHF. The CDR3 coding sequence is TGTGCCAGCAGCTACGACAGGGTACAGCCCCAGCATTTT.

This clonotype showed up just a few times. The J gene is TRBJ1-4, the V gene TRBV5-4; TRBD1 is a possible D gene (5 bases). This CDR3 has 15 residues. The V end lost 4 bases, the J end lost 4 bases, and 14 bases lay between the germline ends. The V gene's germline CDR1 is SGHNT and CDR2 YYREEE (reference sequence). The DNA for the CDR3 is TGTGCCAGCAGCCCCGCGGGGACTGATAATGAAAAACTGTTTTTT. The encoded protein is CASSPAGTDNEKLFF.

The chain links TRBV7-3 to TRBJ1-6; D uncertain. V was shortened by 6 bases and J by 7 bases, with 13 bases between the two germline ends. The CDR3 has 14 residues. Germline lookup yields CDR1 SGHTA and CDR2 FQGTGA. Here the CDR3 reads CASRRSTENSPLHF. The CDR3 bases are TGTGCCAGCAGACGATCGACGGAGAATTCACCCCTCCACTTT.

This chain links TRBV10-3 with TRBJ2-6; possible D gene TRBD1, 5 bases. The CDR3 has 15 amino acids. V dropped 5 bases and J dropped 1 base, with 9 bases sitting between them. Per the germline V gene, CDR1 is ENHRY and CDR2 is SYGVKD. The CDR3 sequence is CAISIDRSGANVLTF. CDR3 in DNA: TGTGCCATCAGTATAGACAGATCTGGGGCCAACGTCCTGACTTTC.

V gene TRBV4-3 combines with J gene TRBJ1-1, with D perhaps matching TRBD1 (5 bases). Trimming cost V 3 bases and J 5 bases, with 16 bases left between them. Germline loops: CDR1 LGHNA, CDR2 YSLEER. This CDR3 contains 15 residues. CDR3 sequence reads: CASSHDLGRWTEAFF. Written as DNA, the CDR3 is TGCGCCAGCAGCCATGATCTGGGGCGTTGGACTGAAGCTTTCTTT.

This clonotype was counted only a few times. This chain links TRBV20-1 with TRBJ2-7; TRBD1 agrees at 8 bases. The CDR3 sequence is 16 residues long. V was pared by 3 bases and J by 4 bases, with 14 bases of the junction left unmatched. CDR1 and CDR2 from the germline V gene are DFQATT and SNEGSKA (reference sequence). Written as DNA, the CDR3 is TGCAGTGCTAGCCCTGGGGTCAGGACAGGGCGTTACGAGCAGTACTTC. As protein: CSASPGVRTGRYEQYF.

This sequence joins TRBV28 and TRBJ1-1, with 7 bases identical to TRBD1. Per germline, CDR1 MDHEN and CDR2 SYDVKM. J was trimmed by 2 bases and V by 6 bases; bases with no gene match: 6. This CDR3 region has 14 residues. The CDR3 DNA reads TGTGCCAGCAGACCGGGACAGTCCAACACTGAAGCTTTCTTT. Translated: CASRPGQSNTEAFF.

This chain connects TRBV28 to TRBJ1-3; perhaps TRBD1 as D (5 bases). Germline V gene lookup returns CDR1 MDHEN and CDR2 SYDVKM. V shed 8 bases and J shed 0 bases, with 14 bases lying between them. The CDR3 extends over 15 amino acids. CDR3 DNA: TGTGCCAGCCAGGGATCCCCCGGCTCTGGAAACACCATATATTTT. Protein product: CASQGSPGSGNTIYF.

In this sample, this clonotype turned up a few times. The chain carries TRBV20-1 and TRBJ1-5, with D possibly TRBD1 on 5 matching bases. V lost 6 bases, J lost 0 bases, and 15 bases lay in between. Germline V lookup: CDR1 DFQATT, CDR2 SNEGSKA (reference sequence). The length of the CDR3 is 15 residues. The CDR3 spells CSAGPGASSNQPQHF. CDR3 in DNA: TGCAGTGCGGGGCCCGGAGCCTCTAGCAATCAGCCCCAGCATTTT.